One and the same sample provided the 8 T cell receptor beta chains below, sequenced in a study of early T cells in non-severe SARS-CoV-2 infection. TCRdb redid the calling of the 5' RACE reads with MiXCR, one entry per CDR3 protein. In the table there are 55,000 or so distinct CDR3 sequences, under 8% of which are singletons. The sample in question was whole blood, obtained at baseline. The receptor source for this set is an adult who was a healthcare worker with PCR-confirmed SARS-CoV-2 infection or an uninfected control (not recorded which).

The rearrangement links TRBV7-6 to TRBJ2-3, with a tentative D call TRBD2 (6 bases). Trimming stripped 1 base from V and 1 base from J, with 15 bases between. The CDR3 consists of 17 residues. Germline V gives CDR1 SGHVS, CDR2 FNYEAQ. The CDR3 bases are TGTGCCAGCAGCTTAGACTGGATGCCGGGGGGCACAGATACGCAGTATTTT. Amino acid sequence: CASSLDWMPGGTDTQYF.

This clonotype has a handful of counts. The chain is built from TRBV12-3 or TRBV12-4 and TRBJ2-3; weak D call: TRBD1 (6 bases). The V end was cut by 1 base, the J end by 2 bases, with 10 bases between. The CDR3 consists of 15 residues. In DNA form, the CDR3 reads TGTGCCAGCAGTTTAGACGGACAGCTCACAGATACGCAGTATTTT. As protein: CASSLDGQLTDTQYF.

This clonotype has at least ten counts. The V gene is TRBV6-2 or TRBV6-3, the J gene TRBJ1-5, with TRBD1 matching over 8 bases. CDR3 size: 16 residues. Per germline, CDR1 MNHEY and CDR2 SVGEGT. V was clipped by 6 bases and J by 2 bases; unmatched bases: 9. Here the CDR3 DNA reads TGTGCCAGCAGGGACAGGGAGGTAAATGGCAATCAGCCCCAGCATTTT. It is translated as CASRDREVNGNQPQHF.

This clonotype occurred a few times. The CDR3 nucleotides are TGTGCCAGCAGCCGAGGCGGGGGTGAGAGATTAGAGCAGTTCTTC. Its protein is CASSRGGGERLEQFF. This rearrangement joins TRBV7-9 to TRBJ2-1; 7 bases agree with TRBD2. Unmatched junction bases numbered 14, after V lost 5 bases and J lost 10 bases. This CDR3 is 15 amino acids long. The germline CDR1 and CDR2 sequences are SEHNR and FQNEAQ (reference sequence). Filled out from reference TRBV7-9 and TRBJ2-1, the complete variable domain reads DTGVSQNPRHKITKRGQNVTFRCDPISEHNRLYWYRQTLGQGPEFLTYFQNEAQLEKSRLLSDRFSAERPKGSFSTLEIQRTEQGDSAMYLCASSRGGGERLEQFFGPGTRLTVL.

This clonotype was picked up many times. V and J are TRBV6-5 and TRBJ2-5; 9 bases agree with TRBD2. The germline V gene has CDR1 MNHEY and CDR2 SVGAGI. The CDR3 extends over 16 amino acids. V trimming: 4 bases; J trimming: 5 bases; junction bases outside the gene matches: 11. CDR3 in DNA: TGTGCCAGCAGTTGGGGTTTAGAAGGACTAGCGGAGACCCAGTACTTC. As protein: CASSWGLEGLAETQYF.

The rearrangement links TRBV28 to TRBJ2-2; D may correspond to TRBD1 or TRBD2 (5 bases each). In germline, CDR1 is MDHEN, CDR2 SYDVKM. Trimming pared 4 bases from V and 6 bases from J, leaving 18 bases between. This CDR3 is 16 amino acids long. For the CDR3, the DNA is TGTGCCAGCAGTTCGTTGAGGGGCAGAGTAGCCGGGGAGCTGTTTTTT. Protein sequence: CASSSLRGRVAGELFF.

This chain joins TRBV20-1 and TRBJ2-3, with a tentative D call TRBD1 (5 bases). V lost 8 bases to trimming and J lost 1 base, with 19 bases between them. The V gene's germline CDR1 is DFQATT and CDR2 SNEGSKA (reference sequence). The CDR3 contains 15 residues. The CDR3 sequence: CSLTVNRRGTDTQYF. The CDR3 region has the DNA TGCAGTCTAACGGTTAACAGGCGCGGCACAGATACGCAGTATTTT.

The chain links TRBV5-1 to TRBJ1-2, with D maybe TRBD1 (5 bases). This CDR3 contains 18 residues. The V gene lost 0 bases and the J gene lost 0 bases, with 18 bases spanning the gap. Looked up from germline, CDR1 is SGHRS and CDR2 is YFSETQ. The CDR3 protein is CASSLVPDSQPSNYGYTF. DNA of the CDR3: TGCGCCAGCAGCTTGGTCCCTGACAGCCAACCTTCTAACTATGGCTACACCTTC.